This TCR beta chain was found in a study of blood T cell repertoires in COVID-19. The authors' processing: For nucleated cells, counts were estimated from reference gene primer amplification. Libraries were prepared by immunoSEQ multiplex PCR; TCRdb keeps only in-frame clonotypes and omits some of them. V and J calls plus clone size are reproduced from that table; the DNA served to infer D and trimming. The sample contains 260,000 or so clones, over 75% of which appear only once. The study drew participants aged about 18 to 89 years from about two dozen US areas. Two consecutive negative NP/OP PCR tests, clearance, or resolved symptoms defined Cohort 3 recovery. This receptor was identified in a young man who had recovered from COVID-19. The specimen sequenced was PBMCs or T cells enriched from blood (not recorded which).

The chain's CDR3 is CAWEEGSSAGELFF. As DNA, the CDR3 is TGTGCCTGGGAGGAAGGGAGTAGCGCCGGGGAGCTGTTTTTT. V is TRBV30 and J is TRBJ2-2; tentatively, D is TRBD2 (5 bases). Trimming removed 5 bases at V and 6 bases at J, with 16 bases between. The germline V gene has CDR1 GTSNPN and CDR2 SVGIG (reference sequence). This CDR3 contains 14 residues.